The sequence of this T cell receptor beta chain was determined in a study of blood T cell repertoires in COVID-19. Produced via immunoSEQ multiplex PCR; TCRdb's table is partial and in-frame only. The data hold some 240,000 clones, with approximately 88% observed a single time. Germline CDR1 and CDR2: SGHKS and YYEKEE (reference sequence). V was clipped by 2 bases and J by 0 bases; unmatched bases: 7. The CDR3 runs to 17 residues. The TCR comes from a woman aged 70-85 years with COVID-19, enrolled during active disease. The sample was peripheral blood. The rearrangement links TRBV5-5 to TRBJ1-5; 8 bases align to TRBD1. The CDR3 reads CASSFTTGVLSNQPQHF. Here the CDR3 DNA reads TGTGCCAGCAGCTTCACGACAGGGGTCCTTAGCAATCAGCCCCAGCATTTT.